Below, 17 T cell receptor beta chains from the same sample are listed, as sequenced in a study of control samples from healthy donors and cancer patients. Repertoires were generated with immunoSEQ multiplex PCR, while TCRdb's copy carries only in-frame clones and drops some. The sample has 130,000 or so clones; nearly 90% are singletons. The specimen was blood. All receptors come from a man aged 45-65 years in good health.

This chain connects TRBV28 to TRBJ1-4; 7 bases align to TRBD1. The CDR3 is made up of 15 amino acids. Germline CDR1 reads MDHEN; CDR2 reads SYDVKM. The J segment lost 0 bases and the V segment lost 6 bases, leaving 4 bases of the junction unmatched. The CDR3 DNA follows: TGTGCCAGCAGCCTCACAGGGGCAACTAATGAAAAACTGTTTTTT. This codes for CASSLTGATNEKLFF. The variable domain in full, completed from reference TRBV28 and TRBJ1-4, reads DVKVTQSSRYLVKRTGEKVFLECVQDMDHENMFWYRQDPGLGLRLIYFSYDVKMKEKGDIPEGYSVSREKKERFSLILESASTNQTSMYLCASSLTGATNEKLFFGSGTQLSVL.

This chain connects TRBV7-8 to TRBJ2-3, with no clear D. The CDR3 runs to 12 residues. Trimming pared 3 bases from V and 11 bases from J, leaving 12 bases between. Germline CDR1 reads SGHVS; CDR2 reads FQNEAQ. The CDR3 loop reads CASSFRYTEQYF. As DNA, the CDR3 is TGTGCCAGCAGCTTTAGATATACCGAGCAGTATTTT.

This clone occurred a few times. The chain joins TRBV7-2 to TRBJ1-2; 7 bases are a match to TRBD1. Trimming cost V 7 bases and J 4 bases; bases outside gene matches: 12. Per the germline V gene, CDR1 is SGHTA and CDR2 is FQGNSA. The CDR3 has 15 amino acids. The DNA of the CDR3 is TGTGCCAGCACCCCACAACCGACAGGGATCTATGGCTACACCTTC. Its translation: CASTPQPTGIYGYTF.

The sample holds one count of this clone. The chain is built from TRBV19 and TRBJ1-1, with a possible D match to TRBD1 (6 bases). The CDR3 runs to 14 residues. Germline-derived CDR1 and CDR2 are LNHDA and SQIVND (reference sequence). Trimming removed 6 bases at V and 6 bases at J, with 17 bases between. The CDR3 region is CASSSQGRDAEAFF. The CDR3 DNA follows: TGTGCCAGTAGCTCCCAGGGGAGGGACGCTGAAGCTTTCTTT.

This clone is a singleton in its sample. CDR3 amino acids: CASSRDGETQYF. In DNA form, the CDR3 reads TGTGCCAGCAGCCGGGACGGGGAGACCCAGTACTTC. The chain recombines TRBV7-9 with TRBJ2-5; D is tentatively TRBD1 or TRBD2 (5 bases each). Trimming shortened V by 5 bases and J by 5 bases, and 9 bases separated the two germline ends. The CDR3 is 12 residues long. Germline assignment: CDR1 SEHNR and CDR2 FQNEAQ (reference sequence).

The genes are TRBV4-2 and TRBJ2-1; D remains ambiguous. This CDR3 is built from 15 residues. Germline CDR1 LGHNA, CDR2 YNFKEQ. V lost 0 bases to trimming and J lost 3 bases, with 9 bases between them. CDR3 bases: TGTGCCAGCAGCCAAGACCAGGCTGGCTACAATGAGCAGTTCTTC. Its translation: CASSQDQAGYNEQFF.

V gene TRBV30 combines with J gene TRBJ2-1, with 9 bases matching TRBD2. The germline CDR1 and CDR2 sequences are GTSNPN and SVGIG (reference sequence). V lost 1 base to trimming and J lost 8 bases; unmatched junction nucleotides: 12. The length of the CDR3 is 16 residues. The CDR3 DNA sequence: TGTGCCTGGAGTGGACTAGCGGAATCCTTTATCGATGAGCAGTTCTTC. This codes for CAWSGLAESFIDEQFF. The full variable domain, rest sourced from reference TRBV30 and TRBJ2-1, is SQTIHQWPATLVQPVGSPLSLECTVEGTSNPNLYWYRQAAGRGLQLLFYSVGIGQISSEVPQNLSASRPQDRQFILSSKKLLLSDSGFYLCAWSGLAESFIDEQFFGPGTRLTVL.

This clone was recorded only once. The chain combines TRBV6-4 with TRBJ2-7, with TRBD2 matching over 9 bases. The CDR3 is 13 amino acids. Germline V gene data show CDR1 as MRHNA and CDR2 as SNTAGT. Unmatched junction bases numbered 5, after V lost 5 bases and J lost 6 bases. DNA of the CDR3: TGTGCCAGCAGTCCGGGACTAGCCGGCGAGCAGTACTTC. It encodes CASSPGLAGEQYF.

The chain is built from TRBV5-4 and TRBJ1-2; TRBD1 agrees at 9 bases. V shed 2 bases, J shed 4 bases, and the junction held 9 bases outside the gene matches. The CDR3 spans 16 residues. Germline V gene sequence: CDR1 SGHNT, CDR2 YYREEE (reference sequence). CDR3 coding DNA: TGTGCCAGCAGCTTCCCAAGGGACAGGGCGGCCTATGGCTACACCTTC. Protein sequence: CASSFPRDRAAYGYTF.

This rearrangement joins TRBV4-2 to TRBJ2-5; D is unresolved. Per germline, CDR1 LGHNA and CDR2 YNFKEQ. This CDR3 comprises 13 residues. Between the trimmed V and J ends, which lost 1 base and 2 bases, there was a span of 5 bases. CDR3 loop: CASSQVGQETQYF. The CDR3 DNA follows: TGTGCCAGCAGCCAAGTGGGACAAGAGACCCAGTACTTC.

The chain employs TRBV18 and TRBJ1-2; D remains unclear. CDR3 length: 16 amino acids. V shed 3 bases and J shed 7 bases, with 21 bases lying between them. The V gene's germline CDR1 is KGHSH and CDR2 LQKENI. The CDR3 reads CASSPRQGHDHPGYTF. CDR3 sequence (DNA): TGTGCCAGCTCACCTCGGCAAGGCCACGACCACCCTGGCTACACCTTC.

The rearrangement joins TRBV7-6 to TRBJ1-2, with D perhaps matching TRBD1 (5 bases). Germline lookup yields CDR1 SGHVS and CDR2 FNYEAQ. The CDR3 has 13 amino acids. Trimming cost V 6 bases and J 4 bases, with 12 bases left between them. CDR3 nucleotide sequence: TGTGCCAGCAGTCCCGGCGGGACCTATGGCTACACCTTC. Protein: CASSPGGTYGYTF.

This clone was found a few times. The CDR3 sequence: CASGATGISEQYF. The CDR3 bases are TGTGCCAGCGGCGCCACAGGGATAAGCGAGCAGTACTTC. The chain joins TRBV9 to TRBJ2-7; D may be TRBD1 (6 bases). Germline V gives CDR1 SGDLS, CDR2 YYNGEE. This CDR3 spans 13 amino acids. V was shortened by 7 bases and J by 6 bases, with 17 bases between the two germline ends. The entire variable domain, with the rest obtained from reference TRBV9 and TRBJ2-7, is as follows: DSGVTQTPKHLITATGQRVTLRCSPRSGDLSVYWYQQSLDQGLQFLIQYYNGEERAKGNILERFSAQQFPDLHSELNLSSLELGDSALYFCASGATGISEQYFGPGTRLTVT.

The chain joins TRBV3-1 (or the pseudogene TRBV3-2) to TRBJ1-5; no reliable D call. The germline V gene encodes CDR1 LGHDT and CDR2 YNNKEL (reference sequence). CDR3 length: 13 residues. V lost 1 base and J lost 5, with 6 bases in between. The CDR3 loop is CASSQVRDQPQHF. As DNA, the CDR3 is TGTGCCAGCAGCCAAGTACGGGATCAGCCCCAGCATTTT.

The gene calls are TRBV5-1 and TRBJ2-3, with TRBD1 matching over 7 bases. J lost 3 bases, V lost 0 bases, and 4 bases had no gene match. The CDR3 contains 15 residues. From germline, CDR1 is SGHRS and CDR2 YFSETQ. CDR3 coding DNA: TGCGCCAGCAGCTTGGAAGGGGGCAAGACAGATACGCAGTATTTT. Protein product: CASSLEGGKTDTQYF. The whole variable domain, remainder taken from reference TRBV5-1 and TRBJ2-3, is KAGVTQTPRYLIKTRGQQVTLSCSPISGHRSVSWYQQTPGQGLQFLFEYFSETQRNKGNFPGRFSGRQFSNSRSEMNVSTLELGDSALYLCASSLEGGKTDTQYFGPGTRLTVL.

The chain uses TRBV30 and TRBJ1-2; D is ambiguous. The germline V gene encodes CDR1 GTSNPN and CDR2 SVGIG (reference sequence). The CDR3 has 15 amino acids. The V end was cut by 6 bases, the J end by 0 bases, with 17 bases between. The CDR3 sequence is CACRVRAVPNYGYTF. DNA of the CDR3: TGTGCCTGTCGGGTGCGGGCGGTCCCTAACTATGGCTACACCTTC.

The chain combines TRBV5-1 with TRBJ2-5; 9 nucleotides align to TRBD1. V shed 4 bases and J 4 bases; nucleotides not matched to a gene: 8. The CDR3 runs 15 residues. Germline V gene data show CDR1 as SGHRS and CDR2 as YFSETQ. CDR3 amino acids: CASSRGQGGGETQYF. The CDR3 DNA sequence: TGCGCCAGCAGCAGGGGACAGGGAGGGGGAGAGACCCAGTACTTC.